One sample yielded the 17 T cell receptor beta chains listed below, sequenced in a study of vaccination and CD4 T cells after COVID-19. No antigen has been assigned to these receptors. Researchers used the Oncomine TCR Beta short-read assay to sequence DNA from cultured CD4+ T cells. TCRdb itself ran the PCR reads through MiXCR, one entry per CDR3 protein. The profile covers about 9,100 distinct CDR3 sequences, with under 75% appearing a single time and approximately 13% taken by the ten largest. The treatment: approximately nine-day PBMC culture with coronavirus spike peptide pools or control peptides (ViraFEST assay). Source: cultured CD4+ T cells from blood, taken after SARS-CoV-2 vaccination. The source of these receptors is a human donor with COVID-19.

V and J are TRBV6-1 and TRBJ2-3, with D perhaps matching TRBD2 (6 bases). V lost 5 bases to trimming and J lost 1 base, with 13 bases between them. CDR3 length: 15 amino acids. Germline V gene data show CDR1 as MNHNS and CDR2 as SASEGT. CDR3 protein: CASSLPASGTDTQYF. In DNA, the CDR3 is TGTGCCAGCAGTCTCCCGGCTAGCGGCACAGATACGCAGTATTTT.

This clonotype occurred a few times. V and J are TRBV7-8 and TRBJ1-2, with a tentative D call TRBD1 (5 bases). Germline lookup yields CDR1 SGHVS and CDR2 FQNEAQ. With 4 bases removed from V and 4 bases from J, the gap between germline ends came to 10 bases. This CDR3 is built from 13 residues. The CDR3 nucleotides are TGTGCCAGCAGCTCGGGACTCGGCTATGGCTACACCTTC. It specifies CASSSGLGYGYTF.

V usage is TRBV7-2 and J usage is TRBJ1-2; D unclear. The V end was cut by 0 bases, the J end by 8 bases, with 19 bases between. CDR1 and CDR2 (germline): SGHTA, FQGNSA. The CDR3 runs 16 residues. The CDR3 nucleotides read TGTGCCAGCAGCTTAGCCACATCCGCCTCCCCGGGCGGCTACACCTTC. As protein: CASSLATSASPGGYTF.

V usage is TRBV7-8 and J usage is TRBJ2-7; D call uncertain. The CDR3 contains 13 residues. Germline CDR1 is SGHVS and CDR2 is FQNEAQ. The V end was cut by 7 bases, the J end by 1 base, with 11 bases between. The CDR3 region is CASTGPASYEQYF. The CDR3 coding sequence is TGTGCCAGCACTGGGCCAGCGTCCTACGAGCAGTACTTC.

This sequence joins TRBV12-3 or TRBV12-4 and TRBJ2-1; possibly TRBD1 or TRBD2 for D (6 bases each). The CDR3 consists of 15 residues. The V end lost 5 bases, the J end lost 5 bases, and 16 bases lay between the germline ends. For the CDR3, the DNA is TGTGCCAGCAGTAGGGGGGCAGGGACCAACAATGAGCAGTTCTTC. As protein: CASSRGAGTNNEQFF.

This clonotype was seen just once. This chain connects TRBV6-2 or TRBV6-3 to TRBJ2-5, with 10 bases lining up with TRBD2. CDR3 length: 16 residues. Trimming at V came to 4 bases and at J to 2 bases, leaving 7 bases not matched to a gene. Germline assignment: CDR1 MNHEY and CDR2 SVGEGT. CDR3 bases: TGTGCCAGCAGTTTCCTAGCGGGGGCCCTACAAGAGACCCAGTACTTC. It codes for CASSFLAGALQETQYF.

This clonotype came up a few times. This chain links TRBV27 with TRBJ1-2; possibly TRBD1 for D (5 bases). The V end was cut by 6 bases, the J end by 0 bases, with 17 bases between. Germline lookup yields CDR1 MNHEY and CDR2 SMNVEV (reference sequence). The CDR3 extends over 16 amino acids. Written as DNA, the CDR3 is TGTGCCAGCAGGGAAGGGGACGGATTACCTAACTATGGCTACACCTTC. Translating it yields CASREGDGLPNYGYTF.

This clonotype has only a few counts. The rearrangement joins TRBV14 to TRBJ2-7; D not certain. V lost 1 base and J lost 3, with 10 bases in between. Germline lookup yields CDR1 SGHDN and CDR2 FVKESK. The CDR3 is made up of 14 amino acids. CDR3 DNA sequence: TGTGCCAGCAGCCAAGTAGGGTCTAGCTACGAGCAGTACTTC. This gives the protein CASSQVGSSYEQYF. The full variable domain, completed using reference TRBV14 and TRBJ2-7, is EAGVTQFPSHSVIEKGQTVTLRCDPISGHDNLYWYRRVMGKEIKFLLHFVKESKQDESGMPNNRFLAERTGGTYSTLKVQPAELEDSGVYFCASSQVGSSYEQYFGPGTRLTVT.

The chain has TRBV7-8 and TRBJ1-1; D call uncertain. Trimming stripped 2 bases from V and 1 base from J, with 8 bases between. The germline V gene has CDR1 SGHVS and CDR2 FQNEAQ. The CDR3 totals 14 residues. DNA for the CDR3: TGTGCCAGCAGCTTAAGTAACCCGAACACTGAAGCTTTCTTT. Its protein product is CASSLSNPNTEAFF. Full variable domain (rest looked up from reference TRBV7-8 and TRBJ1-1): GAGVSQSPRYKVAKRGQDVALRCDPISGHVSLFWYQQALGQGPEFLTYFQNEAQLDKSGLPSDRFFAERPEGSVSTLKIQRTQQEDSAVYLCASSLSNPNTEAFFGQGTRLTVV.

The genes are TRBV27 and TRBJ1-3; tentatively, D is TRBD1 (5 bases). V was clipped by 5 bases and J by 0 bases, with 11 bases between them. The CDR3 spans 15 residues. CDR1 and CDR2 (germline): MNHEY, SMNVEV (reference sequence). CDR3 coding DNA: TGTGCCAGCAGTATACAGGCGACCTCTGGAAACACCATATATTTT. It is translated as CASSIQATSGNTIYF.

The V and J genes are TRBV20-1 and TRBJ2-7, with D perhaps matching TRBD1 (5 bases). V lost 1 base, J lost 2 bases, and 12 bases lay in between. Germline assignment: CDR1 DFQATT and CDR2 SNEGSKA (reference sequence). This CDR3 contains 14 residues. The CDR3 sequence is CSARALTATYEQYF. The DNA of the CDR3 is TGCAGTGCTAGAGCCCTGACAGCTACCTACGAGCAGTACTTC.

This chain links TRBV6-1 with TRBJ2-1; D unresolved. The CDR3 loop spans 13 amino acids. Germline CDR1 is MNHNS and CDR2 is SASEGT. V was pared by 11 bases and J by 0 bases, with 11 bases between. DNA for the CDR3: TGTGCCGGTGCCGGAGACTCCTACAATGAGCAGTTCTTC. Protein product: CAGAGDSYNEQFF.

The V call is TRBV29-1, the J call TRBJ2-7, with D unclear. This CDR3 comprises 11 residues. CDR1 and CDR2 from the germline V gene are SQVTM and ANQGSEA. With 0 bases removed from V and 1 base from J, the gap between germline ends came to 1 base. Here the CDR3 DNA reads TGCAGCGTTGAAGAATCCTACGAGCAGTACTTC. This encodes CSVEESYEQYF.

The J gene is TRBJ2-5, the V gene TRBV24-1; D is unresolved. V dropped 4 bases and J dropped 7 bases, with 9 bases sitting between them. This CDR3 is built from 12 residues. CDR1 and CDR2 (germline): KGHDR, SFDVKD. The CDR3 DNA reads as TGTGCCACCAGTGACTTATTGGGGACCCAGTACTTC. Its translation is CATSDLLGTQYF.

This clonotype was recorded a few times. The chain recombines TRBV24-1 with TRBJ2-5, with 12 positions matching TRBD2. The CDR3 sequence is 16 residues long. Germline V gene sequence: CDR1 KGHDR, CDR2 SFDVKD. After removal of 9 bases from V and 7 bases from J, the junction contained 14 bases not matched to a gene. CDR3: CATRNRLAGAFGTQYF. The DNA of the CDR3 is TGTGCCACCCGGAATAGACTAGCGGGGGCCTTCGGGACCCAGTACTTC.

This clonotype was recorded a few times. V and J are TRBV20-1 and TRBJ1-5; TRBD1 is a possible D gene (6 bases). The germline V gene encodes CDR1 DFQATT and CDR2 SNEGSKA (reference sequence). V dropped 3 bases and J dropped 6 bases, with 15 bases sitting between them. The CDR3 extends over 14 amino acids. CDR3 nucleotide sequence: TGCAGTGCTAGGTCAGGGGAAGGAGGTCAGCCCCAGCATTTT. Protein product: CSARSGEGGQPQHF.

The chain carries TRBV7-8 and TRBJ2-7; D tentatively fits TRBD1 or TRBD2 (5 bases each). Deletions cut 5 bases from V and 2 bases from J, with 16 bases between. The CDR3 spans 15 residues. CDR1 and CDR2 (germline): SGHVS, FQNEAQ. CDR3 nucleotide sequence: TGTGCCAGCAGCCTCCGGGACCAGTTAACCTACGAGCAGTACTTC. Translation gives CASSLRDQLTYEQYF.